This TCR beta chain was captured in a study of CD8 T cells in Susac syndrome. Random hexamers were used to reverse transcribe the RNA input (roughly 0.5 to 1 ug). TCRdb ran MiXCR on the immunoSEQ multiplex PCR reads and lists one entry per CDR3 protein. The sample lists some 150,000 distinct CDR3 sequences, about 94% occurring once. From germline, CDR1 is MNHEY and CDR2 SMNVEV (reference sequence). The CDR3 is 14 residues long. Trimming removed 7 bases from V and 1 base from J; junction bases left unmatched: 5. The J gene is TRBJ2-3, the V gene TRBV27; 7 positions agree with TRBD2. The receptor comes from a human donor with multiple sclerosis. The sample comprised CD8+ T cells from PBMCs. CDR3 DNA: TGTGCCAGCACCCTTGGGGGGGGCACAGATACGCAGTATTTT. Its translation: CASTLGGGTDTQYF.